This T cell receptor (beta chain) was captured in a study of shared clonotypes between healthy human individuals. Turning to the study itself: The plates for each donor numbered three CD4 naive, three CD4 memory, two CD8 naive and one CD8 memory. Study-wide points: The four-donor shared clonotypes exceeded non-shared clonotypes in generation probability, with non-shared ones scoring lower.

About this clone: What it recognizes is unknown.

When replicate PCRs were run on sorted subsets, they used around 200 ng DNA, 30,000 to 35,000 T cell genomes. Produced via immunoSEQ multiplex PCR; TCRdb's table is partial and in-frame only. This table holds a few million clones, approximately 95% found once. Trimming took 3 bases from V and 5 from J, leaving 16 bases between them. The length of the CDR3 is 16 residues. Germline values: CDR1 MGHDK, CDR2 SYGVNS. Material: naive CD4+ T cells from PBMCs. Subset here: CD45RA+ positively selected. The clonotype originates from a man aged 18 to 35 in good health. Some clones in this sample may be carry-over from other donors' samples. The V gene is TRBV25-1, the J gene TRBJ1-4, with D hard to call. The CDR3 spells CASSEAQLGSNEKLFF. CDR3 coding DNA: TGTGCCAGCAGTGAGGCCCAGTTAGGATCAAATGAAAAACTGTTTTTT.